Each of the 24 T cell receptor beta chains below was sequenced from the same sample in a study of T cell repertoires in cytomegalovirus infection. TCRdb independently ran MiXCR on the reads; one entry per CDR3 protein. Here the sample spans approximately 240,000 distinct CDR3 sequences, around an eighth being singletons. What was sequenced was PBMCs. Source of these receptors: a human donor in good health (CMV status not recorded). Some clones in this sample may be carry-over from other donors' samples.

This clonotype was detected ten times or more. CDR3 in amino acids: CASSLAPGNSPLHF. The CDR3 DNA reads TGTGCCAGCAGCTTAGCACCAGGGAATTCACCCCTCCACTTT. The chain links TRBV7-9 to TRBJ1-6; possible D gene TRBD1, 5 bases. Trimming removed 0 bases from V and 7 bases from J, with 7 bases in between. This CDR3 has 14 amino acids. In germline, CDR1 is SEHNR, CDR2 FQNEAQ (reference sequence).

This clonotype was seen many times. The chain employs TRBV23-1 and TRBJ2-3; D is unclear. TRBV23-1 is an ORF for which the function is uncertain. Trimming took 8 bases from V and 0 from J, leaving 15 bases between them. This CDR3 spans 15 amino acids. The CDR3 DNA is TGCGCCAGCCCGACACCCTCGTCTAGCACAGATACGCAGTATTTT. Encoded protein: CASPTPSSSTDTQYF.

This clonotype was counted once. The chain's CDR3 is CSVKTLLNTEAFF. The DNA for the CDR3 is TGCAGCGTTAAGACCCTACTGAACACTGAAGCTTTCTTT. V gene TRBV29-1 combines with J gene TRBJ1-1; D is unclear. The CDR3 contains 13 residues. The V end lost 5 bases, the J end lost 0 bases, and 10 bases lay between the germline ends. Germline V gene lookup returns CDR1 SQVTM and CDR2 ANQGSEA.

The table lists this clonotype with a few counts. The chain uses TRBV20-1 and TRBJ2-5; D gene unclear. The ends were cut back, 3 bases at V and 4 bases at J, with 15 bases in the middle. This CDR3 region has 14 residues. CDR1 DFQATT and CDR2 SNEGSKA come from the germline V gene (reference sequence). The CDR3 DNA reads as TGCAGTGCTAGTAAAGTGTATCAACGAGAGACCCAGTACTTC. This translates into CSASKVYQRETQYF.

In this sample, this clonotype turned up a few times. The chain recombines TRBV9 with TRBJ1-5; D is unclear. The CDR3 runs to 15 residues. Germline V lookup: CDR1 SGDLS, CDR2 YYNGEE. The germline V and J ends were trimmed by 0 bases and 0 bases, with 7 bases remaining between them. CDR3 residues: CASSVGGFSNQPQHF. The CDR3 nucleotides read TGTGCCAGCAGCGTAGGCGGGTTTAGCAATCAGCCCCAGCATTTT. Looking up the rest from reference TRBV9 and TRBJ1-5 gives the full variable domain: DSGVTQTPKHLITATGQRVTLRCSPRSGDLSVYWYQQSLDQGLQFLIQYYNGEERAKGNILERFSAQQFPDLHSELNLSSLELGDSALYFCASSVGGFSNQPQHFGDGTRLSIL.

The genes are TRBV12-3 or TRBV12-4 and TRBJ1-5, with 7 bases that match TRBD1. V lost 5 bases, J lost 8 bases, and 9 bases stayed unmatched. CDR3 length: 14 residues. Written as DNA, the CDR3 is TGTGCCAGCAGTGGAACAGGGGTTTGGAAGCCCCAGCATTTT. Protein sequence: CASSGTGVWKPQHF.

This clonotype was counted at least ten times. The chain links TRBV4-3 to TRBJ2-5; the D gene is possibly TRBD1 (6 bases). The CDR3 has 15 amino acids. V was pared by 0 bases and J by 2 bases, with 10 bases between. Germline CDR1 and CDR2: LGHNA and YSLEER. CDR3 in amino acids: CASSQDRTGQETQYF. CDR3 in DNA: TGCGCCAGCAGCCAAGATAGAACAGGGCAAGAGACCCAGTACTTC.

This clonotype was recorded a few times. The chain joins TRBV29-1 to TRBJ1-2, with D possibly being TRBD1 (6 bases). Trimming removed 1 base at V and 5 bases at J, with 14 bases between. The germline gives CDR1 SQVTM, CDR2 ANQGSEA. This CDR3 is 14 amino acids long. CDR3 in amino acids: CSVEGRGDGYGYTF. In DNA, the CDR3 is TGCAGCGTTGAAGGCAGGGGAGACGGTTATGGCTACACCTTC. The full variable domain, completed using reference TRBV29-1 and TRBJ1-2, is SAVISQKPSRDICQRGTSLTIQCQVDSQVTMMFWYRQQPGQSLTLIATANQGSEATYESGFVIDKFPISRPNLTFSTLTVSNMSPEDSSIYLCSVEGRGDGYGYTFGSGTRLTVV.

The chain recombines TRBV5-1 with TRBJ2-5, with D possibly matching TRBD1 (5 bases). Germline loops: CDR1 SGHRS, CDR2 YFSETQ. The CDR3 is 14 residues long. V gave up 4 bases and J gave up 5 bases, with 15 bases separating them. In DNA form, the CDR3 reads TGCGCCAGCAGCCCCCTGACAGTAGGGGAGACCCAGTACTTC. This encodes CASSPLTVGETQYF.

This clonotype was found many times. DNA of the CDR3: TGTGCCAGCAGTCTAGGGCAGCTTGAAGCTTTCTTT. It yields the protein CASSLGQLEAFF. The chain couples TRBV25-1 to TRBJ1-1; D remains unclear. The V gene's germline CDR1 is MGHDK and CDR2 SYGVNS. The CDR3 is 12 amino acids. Trimming shortened V by 5 bases and J by 7 bases, and 11 bases separated the two germline ends.

The CDR3: CASSGLVDTEAFF. The DNA for the CDR3 is TGTGCCAGCAGCGGGCTGGTGGACACTGAAGCTTTCTTT. This sequence joins TRBV11-3 and TRBJ1-1; no clear D gene. Germline lookup yields CDR1 SGHNT and CDR2 YENEEA. Trimming removed 5 bases at V and 3 bases at J, with 10 bases between. The CDR3 runs to 13 residues.

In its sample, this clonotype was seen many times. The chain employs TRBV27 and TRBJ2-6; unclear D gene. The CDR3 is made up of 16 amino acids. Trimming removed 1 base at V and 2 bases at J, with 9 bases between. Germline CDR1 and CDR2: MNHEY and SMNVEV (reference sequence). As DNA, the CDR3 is TGTGCCAGCAGTTTATTCCGCGGCGCTGGGGCCAACGTCCTGACTTTC. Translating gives CASSLFRGAGANVLTF.

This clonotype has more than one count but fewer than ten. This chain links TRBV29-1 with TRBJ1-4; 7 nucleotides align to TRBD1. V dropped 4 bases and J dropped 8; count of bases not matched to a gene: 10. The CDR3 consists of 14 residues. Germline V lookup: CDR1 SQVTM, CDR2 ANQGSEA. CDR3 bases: TGCAGCGTTGGCCCAGGGGGAGGGAAGGAAAAACTGTTTTTT. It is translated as CSVGPGGGKEKLFF.

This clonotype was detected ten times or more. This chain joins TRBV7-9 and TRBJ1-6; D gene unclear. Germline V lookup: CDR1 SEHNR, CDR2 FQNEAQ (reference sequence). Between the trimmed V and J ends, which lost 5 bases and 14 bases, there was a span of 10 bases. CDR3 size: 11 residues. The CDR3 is CASSPIRTLHF. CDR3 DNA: TGTGCCAGCAGCCCAATTCGCACCCTCCACTTT.

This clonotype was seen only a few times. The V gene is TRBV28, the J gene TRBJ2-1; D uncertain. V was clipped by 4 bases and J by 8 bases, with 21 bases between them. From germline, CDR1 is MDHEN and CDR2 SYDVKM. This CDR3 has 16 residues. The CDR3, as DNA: TGTGCCAGCAGTTCCGCCGGGCCCCGGCGGATGGATGAGCAGTTCTTC. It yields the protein CASSSAGPRRMDEQFF.

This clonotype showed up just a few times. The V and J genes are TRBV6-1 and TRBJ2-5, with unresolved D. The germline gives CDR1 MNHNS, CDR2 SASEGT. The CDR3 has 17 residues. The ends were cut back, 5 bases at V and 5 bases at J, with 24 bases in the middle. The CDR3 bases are TGTGCCAGCAGTTCCCCGAGGTTCGGCGCGTTTGGGGAGACCCAGTACTTC. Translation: CASSSPRFGAFGETQYF.

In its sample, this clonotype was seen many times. The CDR3 reads CATSASGRSHEQFF. DNA for the CDR3: TGTGCCACCAGTGCTAGCGGGAGAAGCCATGAGCAGTTCTTC. The chain couples TRBV24-1 to TRBJ2-1; 10 nucleotides line up with TRBD2. Germline CDR1 reads KGHDR; CDR2 reads SFDVKD. The CDR3 loop spans 14 amino acids. The trim removed 5 bases at V and 8 bases at J, leaving 5 bases unmatched.

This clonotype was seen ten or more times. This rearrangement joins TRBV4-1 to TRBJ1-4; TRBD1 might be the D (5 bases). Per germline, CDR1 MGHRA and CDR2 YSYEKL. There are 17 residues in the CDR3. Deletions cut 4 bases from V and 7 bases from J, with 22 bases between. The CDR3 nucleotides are TGCGCCAGCAGCCGCTTGGGGGGGACCTCGAGGGGTGAAAAACTGTTTTTT. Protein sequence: CASSRLGGTSRGEKLFF.

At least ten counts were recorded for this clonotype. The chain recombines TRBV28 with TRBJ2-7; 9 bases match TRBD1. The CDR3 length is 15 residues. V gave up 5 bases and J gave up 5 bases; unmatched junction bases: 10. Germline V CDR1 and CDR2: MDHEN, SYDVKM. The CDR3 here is CASSPPGQGGHEQYF. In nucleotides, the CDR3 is TGTGCCAGCAGTCCTCCGGGACAGGGTGGCCACGAGCAGTACTTC.

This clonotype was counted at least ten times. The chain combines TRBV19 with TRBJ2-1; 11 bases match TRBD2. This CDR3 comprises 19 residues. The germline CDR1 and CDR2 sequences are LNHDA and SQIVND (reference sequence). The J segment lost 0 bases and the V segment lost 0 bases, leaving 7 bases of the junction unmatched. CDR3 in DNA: TGTGCCAGTAGTATAGAGCAACTAGCGGGAGTTAGCTCCTACAATGAGCAGTTCTTC. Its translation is CASSIEQLAGVSSYNEQFF.

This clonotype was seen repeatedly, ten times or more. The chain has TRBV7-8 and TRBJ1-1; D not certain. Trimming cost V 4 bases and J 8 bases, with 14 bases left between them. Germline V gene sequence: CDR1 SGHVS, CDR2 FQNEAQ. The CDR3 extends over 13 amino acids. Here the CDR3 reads CASSSGRQAEAFF. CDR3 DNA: TGTGCCAGCAGCTCCGGTCGGCAGGCAGAAGCTTTCTTT.

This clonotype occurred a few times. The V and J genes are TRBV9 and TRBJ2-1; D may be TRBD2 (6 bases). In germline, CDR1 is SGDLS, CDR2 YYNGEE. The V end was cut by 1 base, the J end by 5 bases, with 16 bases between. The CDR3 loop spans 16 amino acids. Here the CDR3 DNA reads TGTGCCAGCAGCGTAAGTTCCGGACCTAGCGACAATGAGCAGTTCTTC. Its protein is CASSVSSGPSDNEQFF. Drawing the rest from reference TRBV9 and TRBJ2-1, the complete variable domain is DSGVTQTPKHLITATGQRVTLRCSPRSGDLSVYWYQQSLDQGLQFLIQYYNGEERAKGNILERFSAQQFPDLHSELNLSSLELGDSALYFCASSVSSGPSDNEQFFGPGTRLTVL.

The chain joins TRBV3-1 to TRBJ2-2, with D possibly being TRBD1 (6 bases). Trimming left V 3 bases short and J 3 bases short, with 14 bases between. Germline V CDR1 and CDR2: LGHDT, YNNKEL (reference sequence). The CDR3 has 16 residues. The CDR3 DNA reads TGTGCCAGCAGCCAGGGCCCAGGGGAGTACACCGGGGAGCTGTTTTTT. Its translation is CASSQGPGEYTGELFF. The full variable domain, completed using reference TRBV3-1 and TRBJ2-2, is DTAVSQTPKYLVTQMGNDKSIKCEQNLGHDTMYWYKQDSKKFLKIMFSYNNKELIINETVPNRFSPKSPDKAHLNLHINSLELGDSAVYFCASSQGPGEYTGELFFGEGSRLTVL.

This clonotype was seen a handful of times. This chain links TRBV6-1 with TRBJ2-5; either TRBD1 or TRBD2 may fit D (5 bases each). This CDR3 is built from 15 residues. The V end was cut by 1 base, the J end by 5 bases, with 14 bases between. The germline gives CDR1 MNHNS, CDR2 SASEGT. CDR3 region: CASSEGSGAGETQYF. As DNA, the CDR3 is TGTGCCAGCAGTGAAGGATCCGGGGCCGGGGAGACCCAGTACTTC.